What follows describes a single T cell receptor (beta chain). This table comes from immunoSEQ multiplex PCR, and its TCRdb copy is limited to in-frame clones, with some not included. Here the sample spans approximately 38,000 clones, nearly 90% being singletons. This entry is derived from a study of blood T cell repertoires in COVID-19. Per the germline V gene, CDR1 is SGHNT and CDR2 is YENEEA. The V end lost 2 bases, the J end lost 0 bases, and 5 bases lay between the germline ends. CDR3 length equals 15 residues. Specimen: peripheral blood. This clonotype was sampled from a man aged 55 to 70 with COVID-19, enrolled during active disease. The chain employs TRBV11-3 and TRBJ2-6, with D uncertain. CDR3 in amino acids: CASSLLLSGANVLTF. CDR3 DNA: TGTGCCAGCAGCTTACTACTCTCTGGGGCCAACGTCCTGACTTTC.